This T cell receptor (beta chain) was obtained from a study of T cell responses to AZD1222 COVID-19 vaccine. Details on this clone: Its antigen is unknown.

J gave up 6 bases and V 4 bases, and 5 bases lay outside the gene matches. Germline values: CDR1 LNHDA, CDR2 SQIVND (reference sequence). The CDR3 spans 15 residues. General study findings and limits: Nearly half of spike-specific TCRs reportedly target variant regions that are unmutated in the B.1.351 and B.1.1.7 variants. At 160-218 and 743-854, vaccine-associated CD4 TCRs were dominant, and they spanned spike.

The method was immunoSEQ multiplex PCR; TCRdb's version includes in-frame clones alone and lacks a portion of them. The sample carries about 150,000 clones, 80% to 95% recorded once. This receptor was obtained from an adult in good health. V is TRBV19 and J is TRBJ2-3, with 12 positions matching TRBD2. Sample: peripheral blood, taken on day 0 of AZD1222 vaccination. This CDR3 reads CASSKLAGGADTQYF. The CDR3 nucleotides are TGTGCCAGTAGTAAACTAGCGGGGGGCGCCGATACGCAGTATTTT.